This is a list of T cell receptor beta chains from one sample in a study of T cell responses to AZD1222 COVID-19 vaccine. Method: immunoSEQ multiplex PCR; TCRdb's copy keeps in-frame clones and lacks some. Found here are about 140,000 clones, about 86% of them singletons; the top ten hold roughly 3%. The input for sequencing was peripheral blood, taken on day 0 of AZD1222 vaccination. The source of these receptors is an adult in good health. The CDR3 runs from the conserved cysteine through the conserved F or W. The order of the fields is J gene, CDR3 length, V gene, clone size, D gene, CDR3 DNA, CDR3 protein. A D gene is named only where the DNA matches it firmly. Not all rows give a size; the values are once, few, many and, for expanded clones, a class.

TRBJ1-2 13 TRBV7-2 few TRBD1 TGTGCCAGCAGCCCAGACAGGGTGGGTGGCTACACCTTC CASSPDRVGGYTF
TRBJ1-4 12 TRBV18 . . TGTGCCAGCTCCGTGGGGAATGAAAAACTGTTTTTT CASSVGNEKLFF
TRBJ1-2 14 TRBV9 . . TGTGCCAGCAGCGTAGGGCAGGGGAACTATGGCTACACCTTC CASSVGQGNYGYTF
TRBJ1-6 16 TRBV24-1 . TRBD1 TGTGCCACCAGTGATTTCGGGACAGGATATAATTCACCCCTCCACTTT CATSDFGTGYNSPLHF
TRBJ2-6 16 TRBV5-1 . . TGCGCCAGCAGCTCCTCTTCTCACTCTGGGGCCAACGTCCTGACTTTC CASSSSSHSGANVLTF
TRBJ1-6 14 TRBV18 . . TGTGCCAGCTCACGGGACGGAATTAATTCACCCCTCCACTTT CASSRDGINSPLHF
TRBJ2-4 12 TRBV29-1 . . TGCAGCGTTTCGTCAGGGGCGAACATTCAGTACTTC CSVSSGANIQYF
TRBJ1-4 15 TRBV19 . . TGTGCCAGCCAAACAGGGACTGCAACTAATGAAAAACTGTTTTTT CASQTGTATNEKLFF
TRBJ1-1 16 TRBV14 few . TGTGCCAGCAGCCAAGATTTACGGGTAAGGGGCACTGAAGCTTTCTTT CASSQDLRVRGTEAFF
TRBJ2-7 11 TRBV7-8 . . TGTGCCAGCAGCTTGAACTACGAGCAGTACTTC CASSLNYEQYF
TRBJ1-4 15 TRBV30 . TRBD1 TGTGCCTGGAGTCCGCCTGGGACAGACGATGAAAAACTGTTTTTT CAWSPPGTDDEKLFF
TRBJ2-1 13 TRBV9 once . TGTGCCACTCCCCCCGCGGGGTCCAATGAGCAGTTCTTC CATPPAGSNEQFF
TRBJ2-7 12 TRBV27 . . TGTGCCAGCGGGGACTCACCCTACGAGCAGTACTTC CASGDSPYEQYF
TRBJ2-1 17 TRBV4-3 once TRBD2 TGCGCCAGCAGCCAAGACGGAGGCGGGAGGCAGGACAATGAGCAGTTCTTC CASSQDGGGRQDNEQFF
TRBJ1-5 14 TRBV28 . . TGTGCCAGCAGTTCACGGGGTTCCAAGCAGCCCCAGCATTTT CASSSRGSKQPQHF
TRBJ2-3 12 TRBV10-2 . . TGCGCCAGCACCCCCTGGTCCGAGGCGCAGTATTTT CASTPWSEAQYF
TRBJ2-7 15 TRBV5-1 once . TGCGCCAGCAGCCCATCACGGGACTCGTCCTACGAGCAGTACTTC CASSPSRDSSYEQYF
TRBJ2-7 15 TRBV10-2 once TRBD2 TGCGCCAGCAGTGAGGTGCTAGCGGGGGCCTCCGAGCAGTACTTC CASSEVLAGASEQYF
TRBJ1-5 13 TRBV15 . . TGTGCCACCAGCTTACCGAGCGATCAGCCCCAGCATTTT CATSLPSDQPQHF
TRBJ1-5 14 TRBV19 . . TGTGCCAGTAGTATTAGCTATAGCAATCAGCCCCAGCATTTT CASSISYSNQPQHF
TRBJ2-3 16 TRBV3-1/TRBV3-2 . . TGTGCCAGCAGCCAACCTCTGGGGAGTCGCACAGATACGCAGTATTTT CASSQPLGSRTDTQYF
TRBJ2-7 13 TRBV18 . TRBD1 TGTGCCAGCACCGGGACAGCCCTCTACGAGCAGTACTTC CASTGTALYEQYF
TRBJ1-1 16 TRBV4-1 . TRBD1 TGCGCCAGCAGCCTAGGACAGGGGGCAAGGAACACTGAAGCTTTCTTT CASSLGQGARNTEAFF
TRBJ1-2 13 TRBV5-1 . . TGCGCCAGCAGCTTGGCGGGTAACTATGGCTACACCTTC CASSLAGNYGYTF
TRBJ2-3 13 TRBV6-5 . . TGTGCCAGCAGTTCGACAGCGAAAGATACGCAGTATTTT CASSSTAKDTQYF
TRBJ1-2 14 TRBV3-1/TRBV3-2 . TRBD1 TGTGCCAGCAGCCAATGGGGGACAGCAAATGGCTACACCTTC CASSQWGTANGYTF
TRBJ1-1 14 TRBV6-5 . . TGTGCCAGCAGTACCGGGTCTGTGAACACTGAAGCTTTCTTT CASSTGSVNTEAFF
TRBJ2-7 12 TRBV24-1 . . TGTGCCATCCCCCCCAGGGGCTACGAGCAGTACTTC CAIPPRGYEQYF
TRBJ2-1 15 TRBV6-6 . TRBD2 TGTGCCAGCAGGGGGACTAGCGGGAGAACCAGTGAGCAGTTCTTC CASRGTSGRTSEQFF
TRBJ2-5 11 TRBV2 . . TGTGCCGTACAGGGTATGGAGACCCAGTACTTC CAVQGMETQYF
TRBJ1-6 15 TRBV30 . . TGTGCCTGGAGTTTAGGTGGGGCGTCTGAGTCACCCCTCCACTTT CAWSLGGASESPLHF
TRBJ2-1 18 TRBV4-1 . . TGCGCCAGCAGCCAAGTAATGGCGGGCACCCCCTCCTACAATGAGCAGTTCTTC CASSQVMAGTPSYNEQFF